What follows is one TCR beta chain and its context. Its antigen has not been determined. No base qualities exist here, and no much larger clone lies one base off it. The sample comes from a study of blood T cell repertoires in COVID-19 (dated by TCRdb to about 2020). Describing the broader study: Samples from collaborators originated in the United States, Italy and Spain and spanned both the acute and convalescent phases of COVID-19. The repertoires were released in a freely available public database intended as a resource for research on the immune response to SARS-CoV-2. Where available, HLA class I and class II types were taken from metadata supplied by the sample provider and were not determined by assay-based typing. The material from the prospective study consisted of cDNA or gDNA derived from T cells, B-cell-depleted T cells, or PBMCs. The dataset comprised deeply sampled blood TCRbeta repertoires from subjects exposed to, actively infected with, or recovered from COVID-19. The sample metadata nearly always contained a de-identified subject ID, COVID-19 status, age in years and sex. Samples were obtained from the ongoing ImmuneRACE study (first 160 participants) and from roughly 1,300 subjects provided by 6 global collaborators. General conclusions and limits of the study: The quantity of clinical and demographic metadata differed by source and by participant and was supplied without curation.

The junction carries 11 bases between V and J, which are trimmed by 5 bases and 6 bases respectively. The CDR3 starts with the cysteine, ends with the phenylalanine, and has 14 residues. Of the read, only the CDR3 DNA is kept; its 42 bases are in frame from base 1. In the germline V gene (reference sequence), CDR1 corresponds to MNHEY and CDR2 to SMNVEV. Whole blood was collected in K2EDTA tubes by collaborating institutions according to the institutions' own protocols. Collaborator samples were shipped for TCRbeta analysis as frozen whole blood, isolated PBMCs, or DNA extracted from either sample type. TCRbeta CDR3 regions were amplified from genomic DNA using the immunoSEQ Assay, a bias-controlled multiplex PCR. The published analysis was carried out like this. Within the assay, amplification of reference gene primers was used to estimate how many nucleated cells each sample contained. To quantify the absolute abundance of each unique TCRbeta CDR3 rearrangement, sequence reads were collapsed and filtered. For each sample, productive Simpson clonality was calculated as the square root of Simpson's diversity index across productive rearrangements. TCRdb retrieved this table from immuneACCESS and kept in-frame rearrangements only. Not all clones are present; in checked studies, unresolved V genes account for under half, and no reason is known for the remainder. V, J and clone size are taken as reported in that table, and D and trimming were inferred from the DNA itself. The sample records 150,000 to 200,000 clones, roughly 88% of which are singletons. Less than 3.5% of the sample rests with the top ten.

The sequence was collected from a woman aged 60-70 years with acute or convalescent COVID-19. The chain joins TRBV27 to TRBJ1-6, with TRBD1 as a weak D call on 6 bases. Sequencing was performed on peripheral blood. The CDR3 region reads CASSDRSFNSPLHF. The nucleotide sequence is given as TGTGCCAGCAGTGACAGGAGCTTTAATTCACCCCTCCACTTT.